This T cell receptor (beta chain) was recorded in a study of siplizumab effects on memory and regulatory T cells. Study results and limitations: Researchers could not give a naive or memory phenotype to roughly 75-95% of proliferating CD4+ or CD8+ clones. Naive T cells were seemingly more diverse than memory cells, and major contributions to the alloresponse seemed to be made by them. Controls had around 28% Treg-derived mappable alloreactive CD4+ clones on average, versus around 71% with siplizumab.

Sequencing used immunoSEQ multiplex PCR; TCRdb keeps in-frame clones, though not all of them. There are about 100,000 clones in the sample; about nine tenths occur only once, and about 0.15% lies in the top ten. Trimming shortened V by 6 bases and J by 2 bases, and 14 bases separated the two germline ends. Germline values: CDR1 SGHTA, CDR2 FQGNSA. This CDR3 is 14 amino acids long. As concerns this clone: Its antigen is as yet unknown.

The chain combines TRBV7-2 with TRBJ2-7; D perhaps matches TRBD2 (6 bases). The material sequenced was CD4+ T cells sorted from blood. This sequence was found in a human donor in good health. This CDR3 reads CASRSGGSTYEQYF. DNA for the CDR3: TGTGCCAGCAGGTCTGGGGGGAGTACCTACGAGCAGTACTTC.